The next 32 T cell receptor beta chains were all read from a single sample in a study of blood T cell repertoires in COVID-19. Sequenced by immunoSEQ multiplex PCR; TCRdb stores in-frame clones only, minus some. The table records some 90,000 clones, roughly 89% of them present only once. Sequenced sample: peripheral blood. The receptors here all came from a woman aged 80 or over with active COVID-19.

J is TRBJ2-3 and V is TRBV6-5; 7 bases map to TRBD2. The CDR3 loop spans 16 amino acids. Germline-derived CDR1 and CDR2 are MNHEY and SVGAGI. V gave up 1 base and J gave up 5 bases; unmatched junction bases: 9. The CDR3 nucleotides are TGTGCCAGCAGTTACTGGCGGGAGTACGGAGTAGATACGCAGTATTTT. The encoded protein is CASSYWREYGVDTQYF.

The CDR3 region is CASSYSPVSAGSPLHF. DNA of the CDR3: TGTGCCAGCAGTTACTCACCAGTCTCGGCGGGTTCACCCCTCCACTTT. V usage is TRBV6-2 or TRBV6-3 and J usage is TRBJ1-6; unclear D gene. CDR1 and CDR2 from the germline V gene are MNHEY and SVGEGT. CDR3 length: 16 amino acids. Trimming pared 0 bases from V and 9 bases from J, leaving 15 bases between.

This clone was counted between two and nine times. The chain recombines TRBV5-1 with TRBJ2-5; 7 nucleotides line up with TRBD2. The germline V gene encodes CDR1 SGHRS and CDR2 YFSETQ. The V gene end was trimmed by 7 bases and the J gene end by 0 bases; junction bases not matched to a gene: 12. The length of the CDR3 is 16 residues. CDR3 coding DNA: TGCGCCAGCTCCGAAGGGGACTACCAGTACCAAGAGACCCAGTACTTC. This codes for CASSEGDYQYQETQYF.

The CDR3 sequence: CASSQAAGVYEQFF. In DNA form, the CDR3 reads TGTGCCAGCAGCCAAGCCGCGGGAGTATACGAGCAGTTCTTC. The genes are TRBV3-1 (or the pseudogene TRBV3-2) and TRBJ2-1; 7 nucleotides agree with TRBD2. V lost 1 base and J lost 10; bases outside the gene matches: 7. The V gene's germline CDR1 is LGHDT and CDR2 YNNKEL (reference sequence). The length of the CDR3 is 14 residues.

The genes are TRBV9 and TRBJ2-1, with TRBD2 identical over 11 bases. Germline CDR1 reads SGDLS; CDR2 reads YYNGEE. Germline trimming cut 0 bases from V and 4 bases from J; bases unmatched to any gene: 9. There are 18 residues in the CDR3. As DNA, the CDR3 is TGTGCCAGCAGCGTAGCACTAGCGGGAGTCCAGGGTTACAATGAGCAGTTCTTC. It codes for CASSVALAGVQGYNEQFF. Variable domain in full (rest from reference TRBV9 and TRBJ2-1): DSGVTQTPKHLITATGQRVTLRCSPRSGDLSVYWYQQSLDQGLQFLIQYYNGEERAKGNILERFSAQQFPDLHSELNLSSLELGDSALYFCASSVALAGVQGYNEQFFGPGTRLTVL.

V usage is TRBV5-4 and J usage is TRBJ2-1; 8 nucleotides agree with TRBD1. The CDR3 runs to 15 residues. Germline V gene lookup returns CDR1 SGHNT and CDR2 YYREEE (reference sequence). V shed 2 bases and J 8 bases; nucleotides not matched to a gene: 9. CDR3 coding DNA: TGTGCCAGCAGCTTTAAAAAACAGGGGGGCGATGAGCAGTTCTTC. Encoded protein: CASSFKKQGGDEQFF.

The chain recombines TRBV10-3 with TRBJ2-6, with TRBD2 identical over 14 bases. Germline-derived CDR1 and CDR2 are ENHRY and SYGVKD. There are 18 residues in the CDR3. Germline trimming cut 8 bases from V and 1 base from J; bases unmatched to any gene: 7. The CDR3 sequence is CAIYTGTSGSSGANVLTF. The CDR3 DNA is TGTGCCATCTATACCGGGACTAGCGGGAGTTCTGGGGCCAACGTCCTGACTTTC.

J is TRBJ1-3 and V is TRBV5-6; 10 bases are shared with TRBD1. The length of the CDR3 is 17 residues. Per the germline V gene, CDR1 is SGHDT and CDR2 is YYEEEE. V lost 4 bases, J lost 5 bases, and 12 bases stayed unmatched. For the CDR3, the DNA is TGTGCCAGCAGCCTTACAGACAGGGGGCATAAGAGAAACACCATATATTTT. The encoded protein is CASSLTDRGHKRNTIYF.

V gene TRBV6-4 combines with J gene TRBJ2-2; D might be TRBD2 (6 bases). This CDR3 has 14 residues. With 6 bases removed from V and 3 bases from J, the gap between germline ends came to 11 bases. CDR1 is MRHNA, CDR2 SNTAGT, per germline. This CDR3 reads CASSAGLYTGELFF. The CDR3, as DNA: TGTGCCAGCAGCGCGGGACTGTACACCGGGGAGCTGTTTTTT.

This clone was seen just once. V usage is TRBV21-1 and J usage is TRBJ2-7; the table's D gene call, TRBD2, was not cross checked with the DNA. TRBV21-1 is recorded as a pseudogene. The CDR3 sequence is 20 residues long. This CDR3 reads CASSTKCPPLAGGPQDEQYF. In nucleotides, the CDR3 is TGTGCCAGCAGCACTAAATGTCCACCACTAGCGGGAGGGCCTCAGGACGAGCAGTACTTC.

In DNA form, the CDR3 reads TGTGCCAGCAGCAAGGGAGGTGGTACTCTCGCCTTAAACATTCAGTACTTC. The encoded protein is CASSKGGGTLALNIQYF. The chain links TRBV7-9 to TRBJ2-4; maybe TRBD2 (6 bases). The CDR3 has 17 amino acids. Germline V gene sequence: CDR1 SEHNR, CDR2 FQNEAQ (reference sequence). V dropped 5 bases and J dropped 6 bases, with 23 bases sitting between them.

The count of this clone is one. CDR3 amino acids: CASSPTSGDGETQYF. Written as DNA, the CDR3 is TGTGCCAGCAGCCCGACTAGCGGGGACGGGGAGACCCAGTACTTC. The chain uses TRBV7-9 and TRBJ2-5; 11 nucleotides agree with TRBD2. Trimming removed 5 bases from V and 5 bases from J; junction bases left unmatched: 7. The CDR3 extends over 15 amino acids. Germline CDR1 SEHNR, CDR2 FQNEAQ (reference sequence).

The V gene is TRBV7-9, the J gene TRBJ1-2, with D possibly TRBD1 on 5 matching bases. The CDR3 sequence is 13 residues long. CDR1 is SEHNR, CDR2 FQNEAQ, per germline (reference sequence). V was pared by 3 bases and J by 7 bases, with 12 bases between. The CDR3 coding sequence is TGTGCCAGCAGCTTGGAGGGGCGGGGTGGCTACACCTTC. Encoded protein: CASSLEGRGGYTF.

This sequence joins TRBV28 and TRBJ1-6; D is undetermined. V was pared by 6 bases and J by 14 bases, with 17 bases between. Germline V gene lookup returns CDR1 MDHEN and CDR2 SYDVKM. The CDR3 loop spans 13 amino acids. This CDR3 is CASRAGRGRTLHF. CDR3 DNA sequence: TGTGCCAGCAGGGCCGGACGGGGTAGAACCCTCCACTTT. Looking up the rest from reference TRBV28 and TRBJ1-6 gives the full variable domain: DVKVTQSSRYLVKRTGEKVFLECVQDMDHENMFWYRQDPGLGLRLIYFSYDVKMKEKGDIPEGYSVSREKKERFSLILESASTNQTSMYLCASRAGRGRTLHFGNGTRLTVT.

The J gene is TRBJ2-3, the V gene TRBV25-1, with TRBD1 matching 7 bases. Trimming at V came to 4 bases and at J to 0 bases, leaving 10 bases not matched to a gene. The CDR3 totals 17 residues. Per the germline V gene, CDR1 is MGHDK and CDR2 is SYGVNS. CDR3 amino acids: CASSVPRQGGSTDTQYF. The CDR3 DNA reads as TGTGCCAGCAGTGTCCCCCGACAGGGCGGGAGCACAGATACGCAGTATTTT. Full variable domain (outside the CDR3, taken from reference TRBV25-1 and TRBJ2-3): EADIYQTPRYLVIGTGKKITLECSQTMGHDKMYWYQQDPGMELHLIHYSYGVNSTEKGDLSSESTVSRIRTEHFPLTLESARPSHTSQYLCASSVPRQGGSTDTQYFGPGTRLTVL.

The chain recombines TRBV10-3 with TRBJ2-1, with D unclear. Germline V gene lookup returns CDR1 ENHRY and CDR2 SYGVKD. The CDR3 loop spans 14 amino acids. Trimming stripped 7 bases from V and 2 bases from J, with 12 bases between. CDR3: CAIKATLTYNEQFF. The CDR3 DNA follows: TGTGCCATCAAAGCGACCCTTACCTACAATGAGCAGTTCTTC.

The J gene is TRBJ2-5, the V gene TRBV30; D gene ambiguous. The CDR3 consists of 13 residues. V was cut by 7 bases and J by 5 bases, with 17 bases left in between. The germline V gene encodes CDR1 GTSNPN and CDR2 SVGIG (reference sequence). The CDR3 DNA reads TGTGCCTATTCCCTTCTCGTCCGGGAGACCCAGTACTTC. This sequence encodes CAYSLLVRETQYF.

The chain recombines TRBV5-1 with TRBJ2-5, with a possible D match to TRBD2 (5 bases). Germline lookup yields CDR1 SGHRS and CDR2 YFSETQ. V gave up 4 bases and J gave up 5 bases, with 21 bases separating them. The CDR3 is 16 amino acids. The DNA for the CDR3 is TGCGCCAGCAGCCAGGTGGCTCGTGGGAGAGGGGAGACCCAGTACTTC. This gives the protein CASSQVARGRGETQYF.

The J gene is TRBJ2-3, the V gene TRBV2; 8 nucleotides agree with TRBD1. This CDR3 is 16 amino acids long. CDR1 SNHLY and CDR2 FYNNEI come from the germline V gene. V dropped 6 bases and J dropped 4; count of bases not matched to a gene: 12. CDR3 coding DNA: TGTGCCAGCAGGAGAACAGGGGGTACGAGTCCAGATACGCAGTATTTT. It encodes CASRRTGGTSPDTQYF.

This rearrangement joins TRBV7-3 to TRBJ2-3; TRBD2 is a possible D gene (5 bases). Germline lookup yields CDR1 SGHTA and CDR2 FQGTGA. The CDR3 covers 15 residues. V was trimmed by 1 base and J by 6 bases, leaving 14 bases between them. The CDR3 spells CASSLIPGFGDTQYF. CDR3 DNA sequence: TGTGCCAGCAGCTTAATTCCGGGATTCGGGGATACGCAGTATTTT.

The chain has TRBV6-1 and TRBJ2-5, with D perhaps TRBD2 (5 bases). The CDR3 is 15 amino acids. Trimming took off 3 bases at V and 2 bases at J, with 13 bases between the two ends. The germline V gene has CDR1 MNHNS and CDR2 SASEGT. Written as DNA, the CDR3 is TGTGCCAGCAGTGATACCCGGGATTTACAAGAGACCCAGTACTTC. Protein: CASSDTRDLQETQYF.

V usage is TRBV28 and J usage is TRBJ2-1, with TRBD2 identical over 7 bases. V was pared by 6 bases and J by 0 bases, with 8 bases of the junction left unmatched. This CDR3 has 16 residues. CDR1 is MDHEN and CDR2 is SYDVKM in the germline V gene. CDR3 bases: TGTGCCAGCAGCCTCACTAGCGCCCTCTCCTACAATGAGCAGTTCTTC. Its translation: CASSLTSALSYNEQFF.

This chain joins TRBV18 and TRBJ1-2, with D tentatively TRBD1 (5 bases). V lost 1 base to trimming and J lost 4 bases, with 10 bases between them. This CDR3 is built from 14 residues. Germline CDR1 is KGHSH and CDR2 is LQKENI. The CDR3 DNA follows: TGTGCCAGCTCACCACTACGGGGGAGCTATGGCTACACCTTC. Protein sequence: CASSPLRGSYGYTF.

The rearrangement links TRBV11-3 to TRBJ2-1, with TRBD2 matching over 13 bases. The length of the CDR3 is 18 residues. The ends lost 4 bases at V and 9 bases at J; junction bases unmatched: 15. Germline CDR1 and CDR2: SGHNT and YENEEA. The CDR3 loop reads CASSSGKMGLAGLTEQFF. The CDR3 nucleotides are TGTGCCAGCAGCTCCGGAAAAATGGGACTAGCGGGACTCACTGAGCAGTTCTTC.

The V and J genes are TRBV12-2 and TRBJ1-3; TRBD1 reflects the table's D call only, with no check against the DNA. TRBV12-2 is a listed pseudogene. This CDR3 is built from 17 residues. The CDR3 bases are TGTGCAAGTCGCTTATCCGAGTCCGGCAGGGGAGGAAACACCATATATTTT. Encoded protein: CASRLSESGRGGNTIYF.

CDR3 amino acids: CASSWGSQPNYGYTF. CDR3 nucleotide sequence: TGTGCCAGCAGTTGGGGCAGCCAGCCTAACTATGGCTACACCTTC. The chain couples TRBV28 to TRBJ1-2; D may be TRBD1 (5 bases). Germline loops: CDR1 MDHEN, CDR2 SYDVKM. V was trimmed by 4 bases and J by 0 bases, leaving 12 bases between them. The CDR3 totals 15 residues.

The gene calls are TRBV5-1 and TRBJ2-3; 8 bases map to TRBD2. The CDR3 length is 16 residues. Per the germline V gene, CDR1 is SGHRS and CDR2 is YFSETQ. J lost 6 bases, V lost 0 bases, and 9 bases had no gene match. The CDR3 protein is CASSLALAGSVDTQYF. The CDR3 DNA sequence: TGCGCCAGCAGCTTGGCCCTAGCGGGCTCAGTGGATACGCAGTATTTT.

The gene calls are TRBV5-4 and TRBJ1-6; no reliable D call. CDR1 SGHNT and CDR2 YYREEE come from the germline V gene (reference sequence). V was clipped by 1 base and J by 7 bases, with 3 bases between them. The CDR3 runs to 12 residues. CDR3 sequence (DNA): TGTGCCAGCAGCTTGAGCAATTCACCCCTCCACTTT. It is translated as CASSLSNSPLHF.

The sample holds a few counts of this clone. The rearrangement joins TRBV6-6 to TRBJ2-7; the D is unclear. There are 15 residues in the CDR3. The germline gives CDR1 MNHNY, CDR2 SVGAGI (reference sequence). With 0 bases removed from V and 3 bases from J, the gap between germline ends came to 12 bases. The CDR3 region has the DNA TGTGCCAGCAGTTACTCTCCAGCGACCGTCTACGAGCAGTACTTC. This gives the protein CASSYSPATVYEQYF.

The chain links TRBV7-3 to TRBJ1-2, with 7 positions matching TRBD1. The germline gives CDR1 SGHTA, CDR2 FQGTGA. V was clipped by 5 bases and J by 2 bases; unmatched bases: 5. The CDR3 is 14 residues long. CDR3 in DNA: TGTGCCAGCAGCCCGACAGGGCAGAACTATGGCTACACCTTC. Translated, it gives CASSPTGQNYGYTF.

V usage is TRBV27 and J usage is TRBJ2-3, with D possibly matching TRBD2 (6 bases). V was shortened by 7 bases and J by 2 bases, with 16 bases between the two germline ends. The CDR3 extends over 15 amino acids. Germline CDR1 reads MNHEY; CDR2 reads SMNVEV (reference sequence). CDR3 sequence (DNA): TGTGCCAGCACCCAGGGACTTTCCCACACAGATACGCAGTATTTT. It specifies CASTQGLSHTDTQYF.

J is TRBJ1-1 and V is TRBV6-2 or TRBV6-3; weak D call: TRBD1 (6 bases). The V end lost 4 bases, the J end lost 5 bases, and 14 bases lay between the germline ends. CDR1 is MNHEY, CDR2 SVGEGT, per germline. The CDR3 totals 14 residues. CDR3 amino acids: CASSFQTGTTEAFF. For the CDR3, the DNA is TGTGCCAGCAGTTTCCAGACAGGAACTACTGAAGCTTTCTTT.